The entry below describes one T cell receptor (beta chain). Germline lookup yields CDR1 SGHRS and CDR2 YFSETQ. CDR3 length equals 15 residues. Trimming cost V 4 bases and J 0 bases, with 11 bases left between them. Per the original data handling: Scientists estimated how many nucleated cells there were by amplifying reference gene primers. Some clones are missing from TCRdb's copy, which holds only in-frame ones; the method was immunoSEQ multiplex PCR. That table supplies the V and J calls and clone size; D and trimming were determined from the DNA. The sample includes tens of thousands of clones, about four fifths of them seen just once. This record comes from a study of blood T cell repertoires in COVID-19. Looking at the study overall: Sources were T cells, B-cell-depleted T cells, or PBMCs; the material itself was cDNA or gDNA.

The rearrangement links TRBV5-1 to TRBJ1-5, with D uncertain. Sequenced sample: peripheral blood. This sequence originates from a human donor in a cohort sampled during active COVID-19. CDR3 amino acids: CASSTIPGSNQPQHF. The CDR3, as DNA: TGCGCCAGCAGCACTATCCCGGGTAGCAATCAGCCCCAGCATTTT.